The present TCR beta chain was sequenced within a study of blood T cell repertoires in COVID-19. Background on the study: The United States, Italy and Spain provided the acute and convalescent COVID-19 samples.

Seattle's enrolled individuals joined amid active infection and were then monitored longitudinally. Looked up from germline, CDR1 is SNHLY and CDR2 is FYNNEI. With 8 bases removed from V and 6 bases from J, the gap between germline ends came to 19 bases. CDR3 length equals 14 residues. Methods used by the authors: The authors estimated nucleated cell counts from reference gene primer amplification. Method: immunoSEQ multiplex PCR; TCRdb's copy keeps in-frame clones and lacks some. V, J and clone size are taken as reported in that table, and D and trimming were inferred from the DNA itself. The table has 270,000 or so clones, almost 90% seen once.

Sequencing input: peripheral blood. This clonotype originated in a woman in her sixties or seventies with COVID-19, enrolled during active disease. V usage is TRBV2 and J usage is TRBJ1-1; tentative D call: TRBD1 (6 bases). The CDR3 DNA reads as TGTGCCAGCGACAAAACAGGGATTAGCTCTGAAGCTTTCTTT. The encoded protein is CASDKTGISSEAFF.